This TCR beta chain was profiled in a study of blood T cell repertoires in COVID-19. This clone was detected only a few times. Within the sample, other DNA sequences also encode this same CDR3. Only in-frame clones appear in the TCRdb table, and some are missing; sequencing was by immunoSEQ multiplex PCR. Here the sample spans approximately 220,000 clones, approximately 90% being singletons. This CDR3 region has 14 residues. Per the germline V gene, CDR1 is LNHDA and CDR2 is SQIVND (reference sequence). V gave up 3 bases and J gave up 1 base, with 9 bases separating them. Input material: peripheral blood. The receptor was isolated from a man aged 35 to 55 with acute or convalescent COVID-19. The rearrangement joins TRBV19 to TRBJ1-1; D is perhaps TRBD1 (6 bases). Written as DNA, the CDR3 is TGTGCCAGTAGTATCGGACAGCAGAACACTGAAGCTTTCTTT. Its protein product is CASSIGQQNTEAFF. Supplemented by reference TRBV19 and TRBJ1-1, the full variable domain reads DGGITQSPKYLFRKEGQNVTLSCEQNLNHDAMYWYRQDPGQGLRLIYYSQIVNDFQKGDIAEGYSVSREKKESFPLTVTSAQKNPTAFYLCASSIGQQNTEAFFGQGTRLTVV.